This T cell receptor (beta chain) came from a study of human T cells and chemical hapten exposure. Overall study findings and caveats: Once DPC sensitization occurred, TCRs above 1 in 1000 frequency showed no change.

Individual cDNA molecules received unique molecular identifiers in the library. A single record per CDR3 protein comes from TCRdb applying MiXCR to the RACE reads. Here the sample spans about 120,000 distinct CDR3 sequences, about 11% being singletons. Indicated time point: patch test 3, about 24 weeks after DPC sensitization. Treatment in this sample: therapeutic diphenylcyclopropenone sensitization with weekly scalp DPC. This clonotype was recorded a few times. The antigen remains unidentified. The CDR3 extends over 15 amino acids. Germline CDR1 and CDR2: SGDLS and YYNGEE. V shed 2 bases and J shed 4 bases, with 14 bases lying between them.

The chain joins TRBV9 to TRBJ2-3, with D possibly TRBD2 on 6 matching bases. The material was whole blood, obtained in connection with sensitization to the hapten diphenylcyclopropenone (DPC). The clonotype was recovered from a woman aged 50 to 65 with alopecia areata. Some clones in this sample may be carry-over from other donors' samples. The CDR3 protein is CASSVGGDSADTQYF. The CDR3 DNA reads TGTGCCAGCAGCGTTGGAGGGGACTCTGCAGATACGCAGTATTTT.